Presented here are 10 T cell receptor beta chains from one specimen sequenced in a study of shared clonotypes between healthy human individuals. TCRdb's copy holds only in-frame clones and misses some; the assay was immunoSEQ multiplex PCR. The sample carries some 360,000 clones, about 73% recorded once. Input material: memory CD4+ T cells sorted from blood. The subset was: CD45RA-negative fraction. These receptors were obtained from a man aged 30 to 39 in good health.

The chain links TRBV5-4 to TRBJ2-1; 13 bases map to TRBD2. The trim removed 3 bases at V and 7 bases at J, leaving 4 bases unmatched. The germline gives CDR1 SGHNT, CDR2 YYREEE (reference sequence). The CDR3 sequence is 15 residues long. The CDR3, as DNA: TGTGCCAGCAGCTCACGGACTAGCGGGAGTAATGAGCAGTTCTTC. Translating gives CASSSRTSGSNEQFF.

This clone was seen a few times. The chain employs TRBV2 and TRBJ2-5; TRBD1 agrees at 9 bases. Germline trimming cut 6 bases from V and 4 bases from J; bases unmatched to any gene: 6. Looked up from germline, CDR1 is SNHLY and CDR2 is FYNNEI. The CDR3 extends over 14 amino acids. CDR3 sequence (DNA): TGTGCCAGCAGGGCCCGGACAGGGGTAGAGACCCAGTACTTC. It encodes CASRARTGVETQYF.

Here the CDR3 reads CASSSGHGVGTQYF. The CDR3 nucleotides are TGCGCCAGCAGTTCGGGTCATGGGGTTGGGACCCAGTACTTC. The chain recombines TRBV5-1 with TRBJ2-5; D is unclear. V shed 5 bases and J shed 7 bases, with 18 bases lying between them. From germline, CDR1 is SGHRS and CDR2 YFSETQ. CDR3 length: 14 amino acids. Full variable domain (outside the CDR3, taken from reference TRBV5-1 and TRBJ2-5): KAGVTQTPRYLIKTRGQQVTLSCSPISGHRSVSWYQQTPGQGLQFLFEYFSETQRNKGNFPGRFSGRQFSNSRSEMNVSTLELGDSALYLCASSSGHGVGTQYFGPGTRLLVL.

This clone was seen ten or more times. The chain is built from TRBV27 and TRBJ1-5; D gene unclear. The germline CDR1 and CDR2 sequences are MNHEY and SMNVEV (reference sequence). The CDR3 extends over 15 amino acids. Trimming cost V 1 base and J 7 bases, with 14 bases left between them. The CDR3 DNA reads TGTGCCAGCAGTTTATTATTCGGGTCTCGACAGCCCCAGCATTTT. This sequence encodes CASSLLFGSRQPQHF.

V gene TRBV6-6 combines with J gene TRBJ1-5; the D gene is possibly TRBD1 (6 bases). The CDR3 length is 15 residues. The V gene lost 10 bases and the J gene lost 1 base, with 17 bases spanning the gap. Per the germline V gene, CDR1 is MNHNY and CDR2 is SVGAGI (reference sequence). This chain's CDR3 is CATSKGVVSNQPQHF. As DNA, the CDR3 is TGTGCCACTTCGAAGGGGGTTGTGAGCAATCAGCCCCAGCATTTT.

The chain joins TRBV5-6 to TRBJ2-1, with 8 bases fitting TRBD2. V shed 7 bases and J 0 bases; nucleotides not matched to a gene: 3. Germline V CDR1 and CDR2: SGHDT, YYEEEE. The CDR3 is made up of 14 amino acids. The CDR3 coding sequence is TGTGCCAGCCAGCGGGAGAGCTCCTACAATGAGCAGTTCTTC. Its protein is CASQRESSYNEQFF.

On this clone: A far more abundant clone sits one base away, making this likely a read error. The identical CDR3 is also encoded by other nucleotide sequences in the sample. This chain's CDR3 is CASTGTSESTDTQYF. The CDR3 coding sequence is TGTGCCAGCACCGGGACTAGCGAGAGCACAGATACGCAGTATTTT. This chain joins TRBV6-6 and TRBJ2-3; 10 bases match TRBD2. Trimming at V came to 7 bases and at J to 0 bases, leaving 4 bases not matched to a gene. The V gene's germline CDR1 is MNHNY and CDR2 SVGAGI (reference sequence). The length of the CDR3 is 15 residues.

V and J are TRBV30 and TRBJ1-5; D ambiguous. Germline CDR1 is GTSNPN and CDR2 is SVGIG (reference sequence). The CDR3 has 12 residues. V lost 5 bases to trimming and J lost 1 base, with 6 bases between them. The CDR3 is CAWGRSNQPQHF. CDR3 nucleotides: TGTGCCTGGGGACGGAGCAATCAGCCCCAGCATTTT.

Here the CDR3 DNA reads TGTGCCAGCAGCCCAGGGTTTCAAGAGACCCAGTACTTC. Protein product: CASSPGFQETQYF. The V call is TRBV14, the J call TRBJ2-5, with D possibly being TRBD1 (5 bases). Between the trimmed V and J ends, which lost 4 bases and 2 bases, there was a span of 8 bases. The CDR3 extends over 13 amino acids. CDR1 is SGHDN and CDR2 is FVKESK in the germline V gene.

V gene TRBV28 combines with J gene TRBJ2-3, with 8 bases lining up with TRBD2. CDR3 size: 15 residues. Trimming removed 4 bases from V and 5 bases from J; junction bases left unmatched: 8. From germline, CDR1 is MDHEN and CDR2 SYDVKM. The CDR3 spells CASSSISLAGDTQYF. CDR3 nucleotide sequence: TGTGCCAGCAGTTCCATCAGCCTAGCGGGAGATACGCAGTATTTT.